The 27 T cell receptor beta chains listed next were all sequenced from one sample in a study of blood T cell repertoires in COVID-19 (dated by TCRdb to 2019 to 2021). Library generation was performed with the immunoSEQ multiplex PCR assay. TCRdb took over this immuneACCESS table, retaining in-frame rearrangements with V and J assigned. Such tables are incomplete; in checked studies, under half of the missing clones stem from an unresolved V gene, and the remainder is unexplained. For this sample there are about 310,000 clones; approximately 83% appear just once. The top ten clonotypes cover roughly 2.2% of the sample. Sequencing input: PBMCs or T cells enriched from blood (not recorded which). These receptors all stem from a man in his thirties or forties who had recovered from COVID-19.

V and J are TRBV9 and TRBJ2-3, with D tentatively TRBD2 (7 bases). The CDR3 is 19 amino acids. CDR1 and CDR2 from the germline V gene are SGDLS and YYNGEE. Between the trimmed V and J ends, which lost 6 bases and 3 bases, there was a span of 29 bases. CDR3 amino acids: CASTAPSGGRVLATDTQYF. The CDR3 DNA reads TGTGCCAGCACCGCGCCGTCGGGGGGCCGAGTTCTCGCGACAGATACGCAGTATTTT.

The chain uses TRBV11-3 and TRBJ2-2; D not resolved. The germline gives CDR1 SGHNT, CDR2 YENEEA. The CDR3 loop spans 14 amino acids. V was shortened by 3 bases and J by 6 bases, with 11 bases between the two germline ends. In DNA, the CDR3 is TGTGCCAGCAGCTTTTTCGGTGGTTCCGGGGAGCTGTTTTTT. Translating it yields CASSFFGGSGELFF.

CDR3 bases: TGTGCCACCAGCCCCCGGGACAACTCCTACAATGAGCAGTTCTTC. Encoded protein: CATSPRDNSYNEQFF. J is TRBJ2-1 and V is TRBV15, with a weak D call TRBD1 (6 bases). Trimming left V 5 bases short and J 0 bases short, with 11 bases between. Germline V gene data show CDR1 as LNHNV and CDR2 as YYDKDF (reference sequence). The CDR3 is 15 amino acids.

The V gene is TRBV6-5, the J gene TRBJ1-1; D is possibly TRBD1 (5 bases). Trimming removed 10 bases from V and 1 base from J, with 13 bases in between. Germline V gene data show CDR1 as MNHEY and CDR2 as SVGAGI. The CDR3 spans 13 residues. CDR3 nucleotide sequence: TGTGCCACCCTGACAGACACGAACACTGAAGCTTTCTTT. Protein product: CATLTDTNTEAFF.

This clone was counted once. This chain links TRBV25-1 with TRBJ1-2; D gene uncertain. V was clipped by 3 bases and J by 5 bases, with 10 bases between them. The CDR3 extends over 13 amino acids. The germline V gene has CDR1 MGHDK and CDR2 SYGVNS. The CDR3 DNA sequence: TGTGCCAGCAGTGACTCGGGGAAATATGGCTACACCTTC. Protein: CASSDSGKYGYTF.

This clone occurred once. The chain has TRBV2 and TRBJ1-1, with a tentative D call TRBD1 (6 bases). Germline V gives CDR1 SNHLY, CDR2 FYNNEI. The V end lost 8 bases, the J end lost 0 bases, and 13 bases lay between the germline ends. CDR3 length equals 14 residues. CDR3 nucleotides: TGTGCCAGCCGAGGGGGGGACATGAACACTGAAGCTTTCTTT. Amino acid sequence: CASRGGDMNTEAFF.

There are a few counts of this clone. In DNA, the CDR3 is TGTGCCAGCAGCTTCCTTAATGAAAAACTGTTTTTT. This codes for CASSFLNEKLFF. This chain joins TRBV14 and TRBJ1-4; D is unresolved. Germline CDR1 and CDR2: SGHDN and FVKESK. With 5 bases removed from V and 4 bases from J, the gap between germline ends came to 5 bases. The CDR3 has 12 amino acids.

The chain combines TRBV30 with TRBJ1-3; D ambiguous. CDR1 and CDR2 (germline): GTSNPN, SVGIG (reference sequence). With 4 bases removed from V and 8 bases from J, the gap between germline ends came to 12 bases. The CDR3 runs to 12 residues. The CDR3 nucleotides are TGTGCCTGGACAGGTTCGGCTGACACCATATATTTT. Its translation is CAWTGSADTIYF. The full variable domain, its missing parts supplied by reference TRBV30 and TRBJ1-3, is SQTIHQWPATLVQPVGSPLSLECTVEGTSNPNLYWYRQAAGRGLQLLFYSVGIGQISSEVPQNLSASRPQDRQFILSSKKLLLSDSGFYLCAWTGSADTIYFGEGSWLTVV.

The chain carries TRBV30 and TRBJ1-1; 10 bases are shared with TRBD1. CDR3 size: 17 residues. The germline V gene encodes CDR1 GTSNPN and CDR2 SVGIG (reference sequence). V lost 0 bases to trimming and J lost 0 bases; unmatched junction nucleotides: 7. This CDR3 is CAWSVRGQGPVNTEAFF. CDR3 DNA: TGTGCCTGGAGTGTACGGGGACAGGGGCCTGTGAACACTGAAGCTTTCTTT.

The CDR3: CASKTSGGAYEQYF. The CDR3 region has the DNA TGCGCCAGCAAGACTAGCGGGGGGGCCTACGAGCAGTACTTC. The rearrangement joins TRBV10-2 to TRBJ2-7, with 14 bases aligning to TRBD2. Germline trimming cut 7 bases from V and 2 bases from J; bases unmatched to any gene: 1. Germline V lookup: CDR1 WSHSY, CDR2 SAAADI. The CDR3 sequence is 14 residues long.

The V and J genes are TRBV28 and TRBJ1-2; no definite D call. V was shortened by 2 bases and J by 8 bases, with 15 bases between the two germline ends. CDR3 length equals 14 residues. The germline V gene encodes CDR1 MDHEN and CDR2 SYDVKM. In nucleotides, the CDR3 is TGTGCCAGCAGTTTAGTGGGAGAAGATAGAGGCTACACCTTC. Its translation is CASSLVGEDRGYTF.

The chain joins TRBV5-1 to TRBJ2-5, with TRBD1 matching over 7 bases. The CDR3 has 14 residues. Germline V gene lookup returns CDR1 SGHRS and CDR2 YFSETQ. V lost 2 bases, J lost 2 bases, and 3 bases stayed unmatched. In DNA form, the CDR3 reads TGCGCCAGCAGCTTACAGGGGTCGCAAGAGACCCAGTACTTC. Translated, it gives CASSLQGSQETQYF.

The chain combines TRBV10-3 with TRBJ1-1; D remains unclear. The CDR3 covers 12 residues. Germline CDR1 and CDR2: ENHRY and SYGVKD. Between the trimmed V and J ends, which lost 4 bases and 8 bases, there was a span of 11 bases. CDR3 sequence reads: CAISGQTGEAFF. The DNA for the CDR3 is TGTGCCATCAGTGGCCAGACGGGAGAAGCTTTCTTT.

The rearrangement uses TRBV10-3 and TRBJ2-1; TRBD2 matches 8 bases. Looked up from germline, CDR1 is ENHRY and CDR2 is SYGVKD. V gave up 4 bases and J gave up 6 bases; unmatched junction bases: 8. This CDR3 comprises 15 residues. The CDR3 loop is CAISGTSGLTNEQFF. The CDR3 nucleotides are TGTGCCATCAGTGGCACTAGCGGCTTAACCAATGAGCAGTTCTTC.

This chain connects TRBV5-6 to TRBJ1-1; 7 bases align to TRBD1. This CDR3 region has 15 residues. Germline lookup yields CDR1 SGHDT and CDR2 YYEEEE. V shed 2 bases, J shed 3 bases, and the junction held 7 bases outside the gene matches. In nucleotides, the CDR3 is TGTGCCAGCAGCTTCAAGACAGGGTCTGACACTGAAGCTTTCTTT. This codes for CASSFKTGSDTEAFF.

This chain connects TRBV11-2 to TRBJ1-1; 10 bases match TRBD1. CDR1 and CDR2 from the germline V gene are SGHAT and FQNNGV. The CDR3 has 13 amino acids. With V trimmed by 4 bases and J by 5 bases, 1 base remained unmatched. CDR3 sequence: CASSWDRGTEAFF. CDR3 sequence (DNA): TGTGCCAGCAGCTGGGACAGGGGTACTGAAGCTTTCTTT.

This sequence joins TRBV19 and TRBJ1-6, with TRBD1 as a possible D gene (5 bases). V lost 5 bases, J lost 7 bases, and 9 bases lay in between. The germline CDR1 and CDR2 sequences are LNHDA and SQIVND (reference sequence). This CDR3 spans 13 amino acids. CDR3 loop: CASSQGTNSPLHF. DNA for the CDR3: TGTGCCAGTAGTCAGGGTACGAATTCACCCCTCCACTTT. Drawing the rest from reference TRBV19 and TRBJ1-6, the complete variable domain is DGGITQSPKYLFRKEGQNVTLSCEQNLNHDAMYWYRQDPGQGLRLIYYSQIVNDFQKGDIAEGYSVSREKKESFPLTVTSAQKNPTAFYLCASSQGTNSPLHFGNGTRLTVT.

The J gene is TRBJ2-5, the V gene TRBV9, with TRBD2 matching over 15 bases. The CDR3 sequence is 15 residues long. The germline CDR1 and CDR2 sequences are SGDLS and YYNGEE. J gave up 3 bases and V 7 bases, and 4 bases lay outside the gene matches. CDR3 amino acids: CASGRTSGGEETQYF. As DNA, the CDR3 is TGTGCCAGCGGTCGGACTAGCGGGGGGGAAGAGACCCAGTACTTC.

This clone was seen a handful of times. This chain connects TRBV19 to TRBJ1-5; no firm D call. Germline assignment: CDR1 LNHDA and CDR2 SQIVND (reference sequence). There are 15 residues in the CDR3. V lost 7 bases, J lost 0 bases, and 13 bases lay in between. CDR3 protein: CASTPEMNSNQPQHF. The CDR3 bases are TGTGCCAGTACCCCCGAGATGAATAGCAATCAGCCCCAGCATTTT.

This clone occurred a few times. The chain carries TRBV4-2 and TRBJ1-5; D unclear. The CDR3 has 15 residues. The V gene lost 0 bases and the J gene lost 3 bases, with 9 bases spanning the gap. The germline V gene encodes CDR1 LGHNA and CDR2 YNFKEQ. CDR3 residues: CASSQDDIYNQPQHF. The CDR3 DNA reads TGTGCCAGCAGCCAAGATGACATTTACAATCAGCCCCAGCATTTT.

The chain couples TRBV6-2 or TRBV6-3 to TRBJ1-2, with no clear D. Germline CDR1 MNHEY, CDR2 SVGEGT. The CDR3 is 14 residues long. The V end was cut by 0 bases, the J end by 5 bases, with 10 bases between. The CDR3 protein is CASSYSSISYGYTF. CDR3 DNA: TGTGCCAGCAGTTACTCGTCAATTTCATATGGCTACACCTTC.

CDR3 region: CASSSKRGATDTQYF. DNA for the CDR3: TGTGCCAGCAGCTCGAAGCGGGGGGCTACAGATACGCAGTATTTT. V usage is TRBV13 and J usage is TRBJ2-3; 9 bases match TRBD2. Per germline, CDR1 PRHDT and CDR2 FYEKMQ (reference sequence). The CDR3 runs 15 residues. V lost 4 bases and J lost 3; bases outside the gene matches: 5.

This chain joins TRBV30 and TRBJ1-6; unclear D gene. Germline V gene sequence: CDR1 GTSNPN, CDR2 SVGIG (reference sequence). Deletions cut 7 bases from V and 5 bases from J, with 6 bases between. This CDR3 is 11 amino acids long. CDR3 in DNA: TGTGCCTTTAATAATAATTCACCCCTCCACTTT. Its translation: CAFNNNSPLHF.

The chain uses TRBV10-1 and TRBJ2-5, with TRBD1 identical over 9 bases. V shed 5 bases, J shed 5 bases, and the junction held 6 bases outside the gene matches. The V gene's germline CDR1 is WNHNN and CDR2 SYGVQD (reference sequence). The CDR3 covers 14 residues. The DNA for the CDR3 is TGCGCCAGCAGTAAGGGACAGGGTTCGGAGACCCAGTACTTC. It codes for CASSKGQGSETQYF.

This clone was seen only once. J is TRBJ1-6 and V is TRBV6-1, with TRBD1 as a possible D gene (5 bases). The germline V gene encodes CDR1 MNHNS and CDR2 SASEGT. This CDR3 contains 15 residues. V lost 2 bases, J lost 6 bases, and 11 bases lay in between. For the CDR3, the DNA is TGTGCCAGCAGTGAATCAGGGCACTTTAATTCACCCCTCCACTTT. Protein sequence: CASSESGHFNSPLHF.

The chain couples TRBV6-5 to TRBJ1-5; TRBD1 agrees at 7 bases. Germline V CDR1 and CDR2: MNHEY, SVGAGI. V was pared by 6 bases and J by 3 bases, with 8 bases of the junction left unmatched. The CDR3 runs 15 residues. The CDR3 protein is CASRVSGGFNQPQHF. Here the CDR3 DNA reads TGTGCCAGCAGGGTATCAGGGGGATTCAATCAGCCCCAGCATTTT.

The rearrangement joins TRBV29-1 to TRBJ2-1; D gene unclear. The CDR3 contains 14 residues. V lost 5 bases and J lost 1, with 12 bases in between. Germline values: CDR1 SQVTM, CDR2 ANQGSEA. The CDR3 spells CSVHLSRSYNEQFF. CDR3 DNA: TGCAGCGTTCATTTATCGAGGTCCTACAATGAGCAGTTCTTC.